This passage covers 6 T cell receptor beta chains from one sample sequenced in a study of shared clonotypes between healthy human individuals. Naive CD8 cells lacked CD45RO and underwent positive selection for CCR7, leaving out terminally differentiated effector memory CD45RA+ cells. Sequenced by immunoSEQ multiplex PCR; TCRdb stores in-frame clones only, minus some. Here the sample spans roughly 2 million clones, roughly 95% being singletons. The sample taken for sequencing was naive CD8+ T cells sorted from blood. These receptors came from a man aged 18 to 29 in good health.

CDR3 in DNA: TGTGCCAGCAGCCTGGGATCCGCGGACATTCAGTACTTC. Translating it yields CASSLGSADIQYF. This chain uses TRBV5-6 with TRBJ2-4; D unresolved. CDR3 length: 13 residues. V lost 4 bases and J lost 8, with 13 bases in between. The germline CDR1 and CDR2 sequences are SGHDT and YYEEEE.

The chain is built from TRBV7-9 and TRBJ2-5; perhaps TRBD2 as D (5 bases). V lost 3 bases to trimming and J lost 1 base, with 15 bases between them. The CDR3 spans 16 residues. Germline V CDR1 and CDR2: SEHNR, FQNEAQ (reference sequence). This CDR3 is CASSFRGLSLQETQYF. The CDR3 nucleotides read TGTGCCAGCAGCTTTCGAGGACTGAGTCTCCAAGAGACCCAGTACTTC.

V gene TRBV27 combines with J gene TRBJ1-2; no firm D call. CDR3 length: 16 amino acids. Trimming removed 0 bases from V and 0 bases from J, with 11 bases in between. The germline gives CDR1 MNHEY, CDR2 SMNVEV (reference sequence). CDR3 DNA: TGTGCCAGCAGTTTATCCCCGGGAGCGCCTAACTATGGCTACACCTTC. Encoded protein: CASSLSPGAPNYGYTF.

This clone has only one observation. This chain links TRBV11-1 with TRBJ1-1, with unresolved D. The germline CDR1 and CDR2 sequences are SGHAT and FQDESV (reference sequence). V lost 4 bases and J lost 7, with 13 bases in between. The CDR3 loop spans 13 amino acids. CDR3 residues: CASSWTEGIEAFF. For the CDR3, the DNA is TGTGCCAGCAGCTGGACTGAAGGAATTGAAGCTTTCTTT.

In the case of this clone: The sample contains more than one DNA sequence encoding this CDR3. This chain connects TRBV10-1 to TRBJ2-2; the D is unclear. The CDR3 is made up of 14 amino acids. V was pared by 0 bases and J by 4 bases, with 6 bases between. CDR1 is WNHNN and CDR2 is SYGVQD in the germline V gene (reference sequence). The chain's CDR3 is CASSESSGTGELFF. The DNA for the CDR3 is TGCGCCAGCAGTGAGTCCTCGGGCACCGGGGAGCTGTTTTTT.

The rearrangement links TRBV4-1 to TRBJ2-7, with D uncertain. CDR3 size: 15 residues. CDR1 is MGHRA and CDR2 is YSYEKL in the germline V gene. V lost 0 bases and J 0 bases, leaving 9 bases between the germline ends. The CDR3 nucleotides are TGCGCCAGCAGCCAAGAAGATTTGTACTCCTACGAGCAGTACTTC. Its protein is CASSQEDLYSYEQYF.